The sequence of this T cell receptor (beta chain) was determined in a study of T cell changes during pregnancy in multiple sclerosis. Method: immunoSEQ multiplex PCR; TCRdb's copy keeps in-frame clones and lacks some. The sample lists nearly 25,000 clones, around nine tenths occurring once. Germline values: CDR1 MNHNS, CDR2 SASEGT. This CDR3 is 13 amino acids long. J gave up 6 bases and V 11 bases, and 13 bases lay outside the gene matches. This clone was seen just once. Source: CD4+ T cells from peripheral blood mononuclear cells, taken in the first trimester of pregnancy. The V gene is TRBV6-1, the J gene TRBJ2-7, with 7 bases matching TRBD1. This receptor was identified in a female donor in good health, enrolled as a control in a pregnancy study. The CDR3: CAASRTGTAEQYF. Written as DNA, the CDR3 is TGTGCCGCGTCGAGGACAGGCACCGCCGAGCAGTACTTC.